The source of this T cell receptor beta chain is a study of persistence of HIV-infected CD4 T cells. Across the study: Up to about 180 mL blood was drawn at multiple time points; a couple of donors had single-time leukapheresis.

Study conclusions and caveats: Proviral oligoclonality tracked with TCR oligoclonality within the same sorted cells. Degenerate expanded CDR3beta sequences were enriched among CMV- and Gag-responding cells.

Sequencing used immunoSEQ version 4 in survey mode. Clones were sequenced by immunoSEQ multiplex PCR, and TCRdb holds only the in-frame ones, with some missing. There are about 33,000 clones in the sample; roughly 82% occur only once, and roughly 6.7% lies in the top ten. Lysates of CMV-infected fibroblasts at 10 ug/mL stimulated these cells. CD40L-negative CD69-negative CD45RO-high memory CD4+ T cells were sorted as populations depleted of antigen-responding cells. V was cut by 1 base and J by 7 bases, with 14 bases left in between. CDR1 and CDR2 (germline): SGHAT, FQDESV (reference sequence). This CDR3 is 15 amino acids long. Worth noting for this clone: Its antigen is unidentified.

The chain links TRBV11-1 to TRBJ2-1, with a possible D match to TRBD1 (7 bases). Sequenced material: CD4+ T cells sorted from PBMCs after 18-hour stimulation, taken from a patient who received antiretroviral therapy. This receptor was obtained from an adult woman with HIV who was CMV-seropositive. The CDR3 region has the DNA TGTGCCAGCAGCTTAGGCCTGCAGGGGGGTAATGAGCAGTTCTTC. It codes for CASSLGLQGGNEQFF.